The rows below give T cell receptor beta chains drawn from one sample of a study of shared clonotypes between healthy human individuals. Data came from immunoSEQ multiplex PCR; TCRdb stores just in-frame clones and leaves some out. The data contain roughly 2,000,000 clones, about 95% of them singletons. What was sequenced was naive CD8+ T cells sorted from blood. These receptors were taken from a man aged 18 to 29 in good health. The CDR3 runs from the conserved cysteine through the conserved F or W. Each record gives: V gene, clone size, D gene, J gene, CDR3 protein, CDR3 DNA. A D gene is named only where the DNA matches it firmly. A row's size may be missing; if present it is once, few, many or a size class.

TRBV5-1	NA	TRBD1	TRBJ1-1	CASSQQGTNTEAFF	TGCGCCAGCAGCCAACAGGGGACGAACACTGAAGCTTTCTTT
TRBV11-2	NA	NA	TRBJ2-3	CASSLGWGGGATDTQYF	TGTGCCAGCAGCTTAGGGTGGGGAGGGGGCGCAACAGATACGCAGTATTTT
TRBV6-4	NA	TRBD2	TRBJ2-1	CASSDSGTSGNEQFF	TGTGCCAGCAGTGACTCGGGGACTAGCGGCAATGAGCAGTTCTTC
TRBV6-6	once	TRBD1	TRBJ1-5	CASSVGTVNQPQHF	TGTGCCAGCAGCGTAGGGACAGTCAATCAGCCCCAGCATTTT
TRBV7-8	once	TRBD1	TRBJ2-1	CASREGDRSYNEQFF	TGTGCCAGCAGAGAGGGGGACAGGTCCTACAATGAGCAGTTCTTC
TRBV27	NA	NA	TRBJ2-7	CASSSVVREQYF	TGTGCCAGCAGTTCCGTCGTCCGCGAGCAGTACTTC
TRBV9	NA	NA	TRBJ1-5	CASSVGRGENPRRNQPQHF	TGTGCCAGCAGCGTAGGGAGGGGAGAAAATCCTAGACGCAATCAGCCCCAGCATTTT
TRBV4-1	NA	TRBD1	TRBJ2-7	CASSKVGTGGYEQYF	TGCGCCAGCAGCAAGGTCGGGACAGGGGGTTACGAGCAGTACTTC
TRBV9	NA	TRBD1	TRBJ2-7	CASSAGTGPYEQYF	TGTGCCAGCAGCGCCGGGACAGGGCCCTACGAGCAGTACTTC
TRBV6-5	once	NA	TRBJ1-4	CASSYSQGANEKLFF	TGTGCCAGCAGTTACTCGCAGGGCGCTAATGAAAAACTGTTTTTT
TRBV28	NA	NA	TRBJ1-5	CASSFRGQPQHF	TGTGCCAGCAGTTTCCGCGGTCAGCCCCAGCATTTT
TRBV11-2	once	NA	TRBJ2-1	CASSTWVGADNEQFF	TGTGCCAGCAGTACCTGGGTGGGCGCCGACAATGAGCAGTTCTTC
TRBV5-1	NA	NA	TRBJ2-7	CASSFAGQSYEQYF	TGCGCCAGCAGCTTCGCGGGACAATCCTACGAGCAGTACTTC
TRBV5-1	once	NA	TRBJ2-5	CASGSPQGGETQYF	TGCGCCAGCGGTTCACCACAGGGAGGCGAGACCCAGTACTTC
TRBV7-9	NA	NA	TRBJ1-1	CAGDTEAFF	TGTGCAGGGGACACTGAAGCTTTCTTT
TRBV9	NA	NA	TRBJ2-2	CASSVGSATGELFF	TGTGCCAGCAGCGTGGGAAGCGCGACCGGGGAGCTGTTTTTT
TRBV2	NA	NA	TRBJ2-7	CASRRGEGYEQYF	TGTGCCAGCAGACGGGGTGAGGGCTACGAGCAGTACTTC
TRBV7-9	NA	NA	TRBJ2-2	CASSLGTEPGELFF	TGTGCCAGCAGCTTAGGGACAGAGCCCGGGGAGCTGTTTTTT
TRBV19	once	NA	TRBJ1-4	CASSMLSGDEKLFF	TGTGCCAGTAGTATGCTCTCAGGTGATGAAAAACTGTTTTTT
TRBV29-1	NA	NA	TRBJ2-1	CSAEDINEFF	TGCAGCGCGGAAGATATAAATGAGTTCTTC
TRBV9	NA	NA	TRBJ1-1	CASSSTGQMTEAFF	TGTGCCAGCAGCTCAACAGGACAGATGACTGAAGCTTTCTTT
TRBV2	NA	NA	TRBJ2-2	CARTGTENTGELFF	TGTGCCCGCACCGGGACGGAAAACACCGGGGAGCTGTTTTTT
TRBV12-5	once	TRBD1	TRBJ2-7	CASGWGQETYEQYF	TGTGCTAGTGGTTGGGGACAGGAGACCTACGAGCAGTACTTC
TRBV5-6	NA	TRBD1	TRBJ1-5	CASSLSGTGNQPQHF	TGTGCCAGCAGCTTGTCCGGGACAGGCAATCAGCCCCAGCATTTT
TRBV11-2	NA	NA	TRBJ2-2	CASGLMGTGELFF	TGTGCCAGCGGGCTAATGGGGACCGGGGAGCTGTTTTTT
TRBV28	NA	NA	TRBJ2-7	CASSDPGGGSLYEQYF	TGTGCCAGCAGTGATCCAGGGGGGGGTTCCCTCTACGAGCAGTACTTC
TRBV7-9	NA	TRBD2	TRBJ2-5	CASSPGGLGETQYF	TGTGCCAGCAGCCCGGGAGGACTTGGGGAGACCCAGTACTTC
TRBV9	NA	TRBD1	TRBJ1-2	CASSVAGDRGSYGYTF	TGTGCCAGCAGCGTAGCGGGGGACAGGGGTAGTTATGGCTACACCTTC
TRBV7-2	NA	NA	TRBJ1-1	CASSLGVAIEAFF	TGTGCCAGCAGCTTAGGAGTTGCGATCGAAGCTTTCTTT
TRBV5-6	NA	NA	TRBJ2-7	CASSLLMGFNEQYF	TGTGCCAGCAGCCTCTTGATGGGGTTTAACGAGCAGTACTTC
TRBV6-1	once	TRBD2	TRBJ2-7	CASSEEREGAAYEQYF	TGTGCCAGCAGTGAGGAGCGGGAAGGGGCAGCCTACGAGCAGTACTTC
TRBV5-6	NA	TRBD1	TRBJ2-1	CASSWDSRVYNEQFF	TGTGCCAGCAGCTGGGACAGTAGAGTCTACAATGAGCAGTTCTTC
TRBV7-6	NA	TRBD1	TRBJ2-2	CASSLLRTGAGELFF	TGTGCCAGCAGCTTGCTTAGGACAGGAGCCGGGGAGCTGTTTTTT
TRBV5-4	NA	NA	TRBJ2-7	CASSLGRAYEQYF	TGTGCCAGCAGCTTGGGGAGGGCCTACGAGCAGTACTTC
TRBV2	NA	TRBD1	TRBJ1-2	CASSEGGQGNYGYTF	TGTGCCAGCAGTGAAGGGGGACAGGGGAACTATGGCTACACCTTC
TRBV19	NA	NA	TRBJ2-1	CASSIGLYNEQFF	TGTGCCAGTAGTATCGGTCTTTACAATGAGCAGTTCTTC
TRBV7-2	NA	NA	TRBJ1-2	CASSLQGGNYGYTF	TGTGCCAGCAGCTTACAAGGGGGGAACTATGGCTACACCTTC
TRBV13	NA	TRBD1	TRBJ2-7	CASRSGGSYEQYF	TGTGCCAGCAGGTCAGGGGGTTCCTACGAGCAGTACTTC
TRBV29-1	NA	NA	TRBJ1-1	CSVANPEAFF	TGCAGCGTTGCAAACCCTGAAGCTTTCTTT
TRBV29-1	NA	NA	TRBJ2-7	CSVRGGRSYEQYF	TGCAGCGTGAGGGGGGGGCGTTCCTACGAGCAGTACTTC
TRBV6-4	NA	TRBD1	TRBJ1-3	CASGQGRYSGNTIYF	TGTGCCAGCGGACAGGGGAGATACTCTGGAAACACCATATATTTT
TRBV2	NA	TRBD1	TRBJ1-1	CASRDDRDTEAFF	TGTGCCAGCAGAGATGACAGGGACACTGAAGCTTTCTTT
TRBV27	NA	NA	TRBJ2-1	CASRMTVSNEQFF	TGTGCCAGCAGAATGACAGTTTCTAATGAGCAGTTCTTC